This TCR beta chain stems from a study of metastatic and nonmetastatic thyroid tumors. Study at large: Blood and tumor or nodule tissue repertoires from malignant and benign thyroid patients were compared. General study findings and limits: Reportedly, malignant thyroid tumors had significantly higher TCR beta diversity than benign nodules, in blood and tumor.

Patients were all untreated before their thyroid surgery. Original processing notes: CDR3 was compared across clinicopathological groups, and the resulting differences were used to build a distant-metastasis classifier for papillary thyroid cancer. From the PCR reads, TCRdb re-called clones with MiXCR. TCRdb's processing, not the authors' own work, is the source of the V and J calls. The table shows around 17,000 clones, with approximately 23% occurring only once. Concerning this clone itself: Its antigen is unknown.

Germline V gives CDR1 MDHEN, CDR2 SYDVKM. The CDR3 runs 14 residues. Trimming took 9 bases from V and 3 from J, leaving 15 bases between them. Sequencing was carried out using adjacent normal tissue. The chain combines TRBV28 with TRBJ2-1; possible D gene TRBD2, 7 bases. This receptor was obtained from a female donor with papillary thyroid cancer or a benign thyroid nodule (not recorded which). Some clones in this sample may be carry-over from other donors' samples. In DNA, the CDR3 is TGTGCCAGTGGGAGGGGGGGTTACTACAATGAGCAGTTCTTC. Protein: CASGRGGYYNEQFF.